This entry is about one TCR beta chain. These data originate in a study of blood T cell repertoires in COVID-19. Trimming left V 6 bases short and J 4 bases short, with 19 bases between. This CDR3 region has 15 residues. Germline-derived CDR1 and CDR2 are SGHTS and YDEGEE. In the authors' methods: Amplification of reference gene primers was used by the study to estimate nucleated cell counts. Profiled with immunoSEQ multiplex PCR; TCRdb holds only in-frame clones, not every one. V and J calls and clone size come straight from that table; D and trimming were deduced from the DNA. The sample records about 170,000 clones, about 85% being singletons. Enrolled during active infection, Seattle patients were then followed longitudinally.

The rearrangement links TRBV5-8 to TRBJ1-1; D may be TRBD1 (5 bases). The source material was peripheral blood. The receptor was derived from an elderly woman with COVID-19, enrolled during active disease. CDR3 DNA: TGTGCCAGCATCATGATGGGGGGATGGACCACTGAAGCTTTCTTT. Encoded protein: CASIMMGGWTTEAFF.